The clone carrying this T cell receptor (beta chain) was detected only once. The antigen is unknown. Time point indicated: after dendritic cell vaccination, including at tumor progression/relapse. Germline CDR1 and CDR2: LNHDA and SQIVND (reference sequence). There are 16 residues in the CDR3. Trimming took 3 bases from V and 4 from J, leaving 18 bases between them. Here immunoSEQ multiplex PCR was the method, and the copy in TCRdb shows in-frame clones only, minus some. Among about 94,000 clones listed, approximately 84% were seen once. The data were taken from a study of glioma-infiltrating T cells after dendritic cell vaccination. Points from the study as a whole: Longer survival after dendritic cell vaccination followed higher pretreatment TIL content. The cohort had few patients with full blood and tumor sets.

The clonotype was recovered from a human donor with glioblastoma. The source material was blood, sampled after dendritic cell vaccination. The chain uses TRBV19 and TRBJ1-2; D is unresolved. In DNA, the CDR3 is TGTGCCAGTAGTATCTCGCAGGTTCGACCCCTCTATGGCTACACCTTC. Residues: CASSISQVRPLYGYTF.